The TCR beta chain under discussion was sequenced for a study of cytomegalovirus exposure and HLA in healthy donors. Across the whole study: A prior analysis found roughly 110 million unique TCR beta sequences from 150 million to 200 million T cells.

This clone has only one observation. Its antigen remains unidentified. Study-wide points: Some V segments (TRBV6-2 and TRBV6-3 among them) were excluded as indistinguishable. Association of a missense DCLRE1C variant with TCR beta V- and J-gene trimming was reported in a later analysis.

Germline CDR1 and CDR2: MGHDK and SYGVNS. The J segment lost 3 bases and the V segment lost 4 bases, leaving 5 bases of the junction unmatched. The CDR3 runs to 15 residues. With 60 Vbeta and 13 Jbeta primers, the PCR was carried out. The method was immunoSEQ multiplex PCR; TCRdb's version includes in-frame clones alone and lacks a portion of them. The data contain some 130,000 clones, about 77% of them singletons. The chain is built from TRBV25-1 and TRBJ1-2; 10 bases line up with TRBD1. The receptor was derived from a male donor in good health and CMV-seronegative. Sequences were obtained from PBMCs. In nucleotides, the CDR3 is TGTGCCAGCAGTGGACCGGGACAGGGGTACTATGGCTACACCTTC. As protein: CASSGPGQGYYGYTF.